This is a list of T cell receptor beta chains from one sample in a study of blood T cell repertoires in COVID-19. Clones were sequenced by immunoSEQ multiplex PCR, and TCRdb holds only the in-frame ones, with some missing. The repertoire holds over 200,000 clones, with about 90% as singletons. Sequenced material: peripheral blood. The receptors here all came from a man aged 40-55 years with active or convalescent COVID-19. Each CDR3 is given with its conserved first and last residue. A D gene is named only where the DNA matches it firmly.

TRBJ1-6 - TRBV2 CASSEFYRGALHF TGTGCCAGCAGTGAGTTTTATCGGGGGGCCCTCCACTTT
TRBJ1-6 - TRBV6-4 CASRVRHSLYNSPLHF TGTGCCAGCAGGGTAAGACATTCCCTATATAATTCACCCCTCCACTTT
TRBJ1-1 - TRBV4-2 CASSQGPREEAFF TGTGCCAGCAGCCAAGGCCCACGGGAGGAAGCTTTCTTT
TRBJ1-1 TRBD1 TRBV25-1 CASSGTGQGNTEAFF TGTGCCAGCAGTGGTACGGGACAGGGGAACACTGAAGCTTTCTTT
TRBJ1-5 - TRBV27 CASSLGGEISNQPQHF TGTGCCAGCAGTTTAGGAGGGGAAATTAGCAATCAGCCCCAGCATTTT
TRBJ1-2 TRBD1 TRBV6-1 CASSDRDRAIGYTF TGTGCCAGCAGTGATAGAGACAGGGCTATCGGCTACACCTTC
TRBJ2-7 TRBD1 TRBV10-3 CAATGITNEQYF TGTGCCGCGACAGGGATAACCAACGAGCAGTACTTC
TRBJ1-5 TRBD1 TRBV15 CATAGQGENQPQHF TGTGCCACCGCGGGACAGGGAGAAAATCAGCCCCAGCATTTT
TRBJ1-1 TRBD1 TRBV29-1 CSVGGNRGEAFF TGCAGCGTTGGGGGGAACAGGGGTGAAGCTTTCTTT
TRBJ2-6 TRBD1 TRBV28 CASPGQGASGANVLTF TGTGCCAGCCCCGGACAGGGGGCATCCGGGGCCAACGTCCTGACTTTC
TRBJ1-1 - TRBV6-4 CASREGALTEAFF TGTGCCAGCAGGGAAGGGGCCCTCACTGAAGCTTTCTTT
TRBJ1-6 - TRBV7-9 CASSSMVDSPLHF TGTGCCAGCAGCTCTATGGTAGATTCACCCCTCCACTTT
TRBJ1-2 - TRBV6-5 CASSRDRNYGYTF TGTGCCAGCAGCAGAGACAGAAACTATGGCTACACCTTC
TRBJ2-5 - TRBV18 CASRPSGRIGEGTQYF TGTGCCAGCCGACCCTCTGGGAGAATCGGAGAGGGGACCCAGTACTTC
TRBJ2-7 - TRBV4-1 CASSPGGTATYEQYF TGCGCCAGCAGCCCGGGCGGGACGGCCACCTACGAGCAGTACTTC
TRBJ2-1 TRBD1 TRBV19 CASSSYRGGEQFF TGTGCCAGTAGTTCCTACAGGGGCGGGGAGCAGTTCTTC
TRBJ2-1 TRBD2 TRBV11-2 CASSLGPTSGGPYNEQFF TGTGCCAGCAGCTTAGGACCGACTAGCGGGGGGCCCTACAATGAGCAGTTCTTC